A single T cell receptor (beta chain) is shown here with its context. The antigen remains undetermined. Profiled with immunoSEQ multiplex PCR; TCRdb holds only in-frame clones, not every one. The sample holds about 47,000 clones, just over 70% seen once. The CDR3 has 14 amino acids. The J segment lost 4 bases and the V segment lost 4 bases, leaving 2 bases of the junction unmatched. Germline V gives CDR1 MNHEY, CDR2 SVGEGT. Between days 10 and 11 of culture, CD4+ T cells were separated out. Each person got two doses of an mRNA SARS-CoV-2 vaccine, BNT162b2 or mRNA-1273. The data originate from a study of vaccination effects on CD4 cells after COVID-19.

This sequence joins TRBV6-2 or TRBV6-3 and TRBJ2-7, with 12 bases aligning to TRBD2. The sample in question was CD4+ T cells from PBMCs cultured without peptide, obtained after COVID-19 vaccination. The sequence derives from a human donor who received a COVID-19 vaccine. As DNA, the CDR3 is TGTGCCAGCAGTTTTACTAGCGGGAGGTACGAGCAGTACTTC. It translates to CASSFTSGRYEQYF.